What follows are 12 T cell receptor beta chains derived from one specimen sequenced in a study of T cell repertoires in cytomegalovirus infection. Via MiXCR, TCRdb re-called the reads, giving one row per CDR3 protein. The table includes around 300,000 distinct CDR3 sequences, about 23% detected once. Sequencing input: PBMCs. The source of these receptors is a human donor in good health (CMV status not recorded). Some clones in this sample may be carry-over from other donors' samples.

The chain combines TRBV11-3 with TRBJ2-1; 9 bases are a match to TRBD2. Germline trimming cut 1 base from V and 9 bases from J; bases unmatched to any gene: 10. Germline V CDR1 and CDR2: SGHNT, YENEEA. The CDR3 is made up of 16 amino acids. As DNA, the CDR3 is TGTGCCAGCAGCTTAGTGGTTAGCGGGAGATCCATTGAGCAGTTCTTC. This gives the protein CASSLVVSGRSIEQFF.

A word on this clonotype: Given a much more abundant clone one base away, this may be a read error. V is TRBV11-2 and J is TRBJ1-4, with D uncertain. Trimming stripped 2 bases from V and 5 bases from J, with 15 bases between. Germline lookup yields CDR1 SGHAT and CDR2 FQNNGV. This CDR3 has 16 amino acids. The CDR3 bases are TGTGCCAGCAGCTTACGAGAGGACCGCGTAAATGAAAAACTGTTTTTT. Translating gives CASSLREDRVNEKLFF.

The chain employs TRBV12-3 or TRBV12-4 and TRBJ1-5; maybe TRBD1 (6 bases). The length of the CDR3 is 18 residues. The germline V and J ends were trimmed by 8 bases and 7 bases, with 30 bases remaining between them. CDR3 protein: CASGRSNGPLGAGQPQHF. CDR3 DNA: TGTGCCAGCGGGCGGTCAAATGGACCACTGGGGGCCGGACAGCCCCAGCATTTT.

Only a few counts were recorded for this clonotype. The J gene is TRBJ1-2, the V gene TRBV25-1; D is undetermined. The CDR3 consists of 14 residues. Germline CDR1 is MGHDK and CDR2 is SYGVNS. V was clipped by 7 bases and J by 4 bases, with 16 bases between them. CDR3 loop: CASNGVGLGYGYTF. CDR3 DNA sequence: TGTGCCAGCAACGGCGTCGGCTTAGGCTATGGCTACACCTTC.

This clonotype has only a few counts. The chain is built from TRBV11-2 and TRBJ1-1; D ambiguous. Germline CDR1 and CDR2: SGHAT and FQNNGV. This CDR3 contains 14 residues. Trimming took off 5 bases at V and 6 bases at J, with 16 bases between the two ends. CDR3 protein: CASSRRTSGSEAFF. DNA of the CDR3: TGTGCCAGCAGCCGACGGACGAGTGGCTCTGAAGCTTTCTTT.

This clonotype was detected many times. CDR3 region: CASSLAVGPGLADNEQFF. CDR3 in DNA: TGTGCCAGCAGCTTAGCTGTGGGACCGGGACTAGCCGACAATGAGCAGTTCTTC. V and J are TRBV7-6 and TRBJ2-1; 9 bases are shared with TRBD2. The CDR3 spans 18 residues. The V segment lost 0 bases and the J segment 5 bases; nucleotides outside the gene matches: 11. Germline loops: CDR1 SGHVS, CDR2 FNYEAQ.

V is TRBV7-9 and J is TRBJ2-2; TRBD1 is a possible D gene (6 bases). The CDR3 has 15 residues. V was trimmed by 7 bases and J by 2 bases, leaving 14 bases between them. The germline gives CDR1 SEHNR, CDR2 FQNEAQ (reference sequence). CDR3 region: CASTRDRPNTGELFF. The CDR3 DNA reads TGTGCCAGCACACGAGACAGGCCCAACACCGGGGAGCTGTTTTTT.

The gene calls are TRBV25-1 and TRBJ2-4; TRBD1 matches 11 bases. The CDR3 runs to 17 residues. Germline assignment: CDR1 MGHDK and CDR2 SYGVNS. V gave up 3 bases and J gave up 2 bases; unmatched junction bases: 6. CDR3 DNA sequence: TGTGCCAGCAGTGACGCCGGGACAGGGGGATCCAAAAACATTCAGTACTTC. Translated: CASSDAGTGGSKNIQYF. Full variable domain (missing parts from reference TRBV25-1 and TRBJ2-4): EADIYQTPRYLVIGTGKKITLECSQTMGHDKMYWYQQDPGMELHLIHYSYGVNSTEKGDLSSESTVSRIRTEHFPLTLESARPSHTSQYLCASSDAGTGGSKNIQYFGAGTRLSVL.

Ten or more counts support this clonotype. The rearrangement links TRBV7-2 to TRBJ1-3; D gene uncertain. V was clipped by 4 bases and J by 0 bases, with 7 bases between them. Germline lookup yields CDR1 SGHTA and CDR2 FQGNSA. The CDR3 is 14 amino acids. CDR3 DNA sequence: TGTGCCAGCAGCTCTAGGAGCTCTGGAAACACCATATATTTT. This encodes CASSSRSSGNTIYF. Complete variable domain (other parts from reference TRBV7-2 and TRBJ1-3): GAGVSQSPSNKVTEKGKDVELRCDPISGHTALYWYRQSLGQGLEFLIYFQGNSAPDKSGLPSDRFSAERTGGSVSTLTIQRTQQEDSAVYLCASSSRSSGNTIYFGEGSWLTVV.

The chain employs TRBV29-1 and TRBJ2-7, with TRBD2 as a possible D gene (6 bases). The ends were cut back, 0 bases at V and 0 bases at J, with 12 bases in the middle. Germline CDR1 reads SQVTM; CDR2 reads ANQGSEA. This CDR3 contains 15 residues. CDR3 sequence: CSVEEPQDYSYEQYF. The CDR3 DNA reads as TGCAGCGTTGAAGAGCCTCAGGACTACTCCTACGAGCAGTACTTC.

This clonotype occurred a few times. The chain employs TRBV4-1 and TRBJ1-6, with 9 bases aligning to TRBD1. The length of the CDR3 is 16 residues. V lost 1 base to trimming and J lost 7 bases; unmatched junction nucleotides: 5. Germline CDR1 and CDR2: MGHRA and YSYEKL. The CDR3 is CASSQATGTGNSPLHF. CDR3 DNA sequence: TGCGCCAGCAGCCAAGCAACCGGGACAGGGAATTCACCCCTCCACTTT.

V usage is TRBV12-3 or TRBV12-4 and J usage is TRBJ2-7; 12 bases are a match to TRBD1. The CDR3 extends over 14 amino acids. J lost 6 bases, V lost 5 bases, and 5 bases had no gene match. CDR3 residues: CASSLPGQGAEQYF. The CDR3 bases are TGTGCCAGCAGTCTCCCGGGACAGGGGGCCGAGCAGTACTTC.